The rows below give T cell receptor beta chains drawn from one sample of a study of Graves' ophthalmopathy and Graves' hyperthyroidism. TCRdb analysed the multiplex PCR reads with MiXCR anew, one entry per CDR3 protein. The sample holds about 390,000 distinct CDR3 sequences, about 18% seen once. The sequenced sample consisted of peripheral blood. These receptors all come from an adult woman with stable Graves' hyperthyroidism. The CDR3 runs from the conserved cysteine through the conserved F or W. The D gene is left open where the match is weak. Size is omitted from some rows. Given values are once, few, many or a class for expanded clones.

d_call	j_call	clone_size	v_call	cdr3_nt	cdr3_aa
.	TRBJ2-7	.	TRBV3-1	TGTGCCAGCAGCCCCCCGGGAGCCGAGCAGTACTTC	CASSPPGAEQYF
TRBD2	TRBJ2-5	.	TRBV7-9	TGTGCCAGCATCTTAGTTCTCCTAGCGGTAAGGGAGACCCAGTACTTC	CASILVLLAVRETQYF
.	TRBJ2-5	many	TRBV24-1	TGTGCCACCAGTGATCCTTCGGGCGGGGAGACCCAGTACTTC	CATSDPSGGETQYF
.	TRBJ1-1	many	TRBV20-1	TGCAGTGCTAGAGATGCGCAGGGCGCTTTCTTT	CSARDAQGAFF
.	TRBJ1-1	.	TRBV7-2	TGTGCCAGCAGCTTAGTCAGCGGGAACACTGAAGCTTGCTTT	CASSLVSGNTEACF
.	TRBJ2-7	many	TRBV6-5	TGTGCCAGCAGACGAAATCCCTGGGACGGCTCCTACGAGCAGTACTTC	CASRRNPWDGSYEQYF
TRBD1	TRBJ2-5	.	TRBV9	TGTGCCAGCAGCGGAACAGGGGGCGGCGAGACCCAGTACTTC	CASSGTGGGETQYF
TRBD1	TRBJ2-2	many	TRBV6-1	TGTGCCAGCAGCCGGGACAGGGGGCACTACGGGGAGCTGTTTTTT	CASSRDRGHYGELFF
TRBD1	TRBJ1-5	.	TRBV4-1	TGCGCCAGCAGCCACAAACAGGGGAATCAGCCCCAGCATTTT	CASSHKQGNQPQHF
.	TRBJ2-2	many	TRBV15	TGTGCCACCAGCAGAGATTGGGGCGGTTCCGGGGAGCTGTTTTTT	CATSRDWGGSGELFF
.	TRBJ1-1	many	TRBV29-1	TGCAGCGTCGAAGGAGGTGGGGCTGGAGCTTTCTTT	CSVEGGGAGAFF
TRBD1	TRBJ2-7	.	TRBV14	TGTGCCAGCAGCCAATGGGGACAGGGTTACGAGCAGTACTTC	CASSQWGQGYEQYF
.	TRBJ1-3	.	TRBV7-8	TGTGCCAGCAGCTTAGTAATGGGCCAGCCCTCCTCTGGAAACACCATGTATTTT	CASSLVMGQPSSGNTMYF
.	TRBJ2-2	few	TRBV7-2	TGTGCGATCCCCCCCACAGGGTCGAACACCGGGGAGCTGTTTTTT	CAIPPTGSNTGELFF
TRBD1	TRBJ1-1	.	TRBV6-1	TGTGCCAGCAGTGAAACGACAGGGGAGAACACTGAAGCTTTCTTT	CASSETTGENTEAFF
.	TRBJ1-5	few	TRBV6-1	TGTGCCAGCAGTGAATCGACCAGTAGCAATCAGCCCCAGCATTTT	CASSESTSSNQPQHF